One sample yielded the 31 T cell receptor beta chains listed below, sequenced in a study of Ad26.COV2.S vaccination and SARS-CoV-2 variants. Clones were sequenced by immunoSEQ multiplex PCR, and TCRdb holds only the in-frame ones, with some missing. The sample holds 250,000 to 300,000 clones, more than 75% seen once. As to treatment: 15 to 20 received Ad26.COV2.S at low or high dose, single or two shots; five or six received placebo; per-sample allocation not given. Sampling occurred on day 63 after the first vaccine or placebo injection. The sequences come from peripheral blood, collected in a trial of Ad26.COV2.S vaccine versus placebo. The receptor source for this set is a person between 18 and 59 years old who received the Ad26.COV2.S COVID-19 vaccine or a placebo.

This chain connects TRBV21-1 to TRBJ2-1; the table's D call TRBD1 went unverified against the DNA. TRBV21-1 is a documented pseudogene. The CDR3 spans 14 residues. CDR3 nucleotides: TGTGCCAGGAACCGGGACAGGGACGTGGATGAGCAGTTCTTC. The encoded protein is CARNRDRDVDEQFF.

V is TRBV6-6 and J is TRBJ2-1, with unresolved D. This CDR3 contains 13 residues. With 6 bases removed from V and 0 bases from J, the gap between germline ends came to 6 bases. Germline loops: CDR1 MNHNY, CDR2 SVGAGI (reference sequence). Here the CDR3 DNA reads TGTGCCAGCAGCCTAGACTCCTACAATGAGCAGTTCTTC. The encoded protein is CASSLDSYNEQFF.

The chain has TRBV7-2 and TRBJ1-5, with TRBD1 matching 7 bases. Germline V gives CDR1 SGHTA, CDR2 FQGNSA. The CDR3 runs 16 residues. Germline trimming cut 2 bases from V and 3 bases from J; bases unmatched to any gene: 7. The CDR3 here is CASSLQAGGNNQPQHF. DNA of the CDR3: TGTGCCAGCAGCTTACAGGCAGGGGGTAACAATCAGCCCCAGCATTTT. Full variable domain (missing parts from reference TRBV7-2 and TRBJ1-5): GAGVSQSPSNKVTEKGKDVELRCDPISGHTALYWYRQSLGQGLEFLIYFQGNSAPDKSGLPSDRFSAERTGGSVSTLTIQRTQQEDSAVYLCASSLQAGGNNQPQHFGDGTRLSIL.

This sequence joins TRBV7-6 and TRBJ2-7; D call uncertain. V was clipped by 3 bases and J by 2 bases, with 11 bases between them. The CDR3 loop spans 14 amino acids. Germline lookup yields CDR1 SGHVS and CDR2 FNYEAQ. Written as DNA, the CDR3 is TGTGCCAGCAGCTTCCGGCAGCTTACCTACGAGCAGTACTTC. Protein product: CASSFRQLTYEQYF.

There are a few counts of this clone. CDR3 protein: CASSPTHNYGYTF. CDR3 sequence (DNA): TGTGCCAGCAGCCCTACACATAACTATGGCTACACCTTC. This chain connects TRBV12-3 or TRBV12-4 to TRBJ1-2; D uncertain. The germline V and J ends were trimmed by 6 bases and 1 base, with 9 bases remaining between them. The CDR3 runs 13 residues.

The V gene is TRBV3-1 (or the pseudogene TRBV3-2), the J gene TRBJ2-7; D may correspond to TRBD1 or TRBD2 (5 bases each). The V end was cut by 1 base, the J end by 2 bases, with 12 bases between. The CDR3 is 15 residues long. Germline CDR1 reads LGHDT; CDR2 reads YNNKEL (reference sequence). This CDR3 is CASSQGTGTTYEQYF. CDR3 DNA: TGTGCCAGCAGCCAAGGGACCGGGACGACCTACGAGCAGTACTTC.

Notes on this clone: The same CDR3 can be traced to other DNA sequences in this sample. The rearrangement uses TRBV3-1 (or the pseudogene TRBV3-2) and TRBJ1-2; 11 bases are shared with TRBD1. This CDR3 region has 14 residues. Germline V gene sequence: CDR1 LGHDT, CDR2 YNNKEL (reference sequence). V trimming: 3 bases; J trimming: 4 bases; junction bases outside the gene matches: 1. The CDR3 loop is CASSQGTGGYGYTF. The CDR3 DNA follows: TGTGCCAGCAGCCAGGGGACAGGGGGCTATGGCTACACCTTC.

This chain connects TRBV10-3 to TRBJ1-4; D gene ambiguous. Germline V lookup: CDR1 ENHRY, CDR2 SYGVKD. V lost 2 bases and J 4 bases, leaving 5 bases between the germline ends. The CDR3 is 13 amino acids. CDR3 sequence: CAISERNNEKLFF. CDR3 DNA: TGTGCCATCAGTGAGCGGAATAATGAAAAACTGTTTTTT.

Note on this clone: Other DNA variants within this sample encode the same CDR3. The chain recombines TRBV30 with TRBJ1-1; D gene uncertain. CDR3 length: 11 residues. Germline CDR1 and CDR2: GTSNPN and SVGIG (reference sequence). Trimming removed 2 bases from V and 4 bases from J, with 5 bases in between. CDR3 in DNA: TGTGCCTGGAGTCTGGGCACTGAAGCTTTCTTT. Protein: CAWSLGTEAFF.

This chain joins TRBV5-1 and TRBJ1-2, with TRBD1 matching over 9 bases. The CDR3 consists of 14 residues. V was clipped by 4 bases and J by 8 bases; unmatched bases: 9. Germline values: CDR1 SGHRS, CDR2 YFSETQ. CDR3 protein: CASSDGQGTGGYTF. The CDR3 coding sequence is TGCGCCAGCAGCGACGGACAGGGGACGGGAGGCTACACCTTC.

Comments on this clone: The identical CDR3 is also encoded by other nucleotide sequences in the sample. The J gene is TRBJ2-3, the V gene TRBV5-1; no clear D. Germline CDR1 is SGHRS and CDR2 is YFSETQ. Trimming took 4 bases from V and 6 from J, leaving 9 bases between them. This CDR3 has 12 residues. The CDR3 DNA reads as TGCGCCAGCAGCCCGGGCAGGGATACGCAGTATTTT. The encoded protein is CASSPGRDTQYF.

V usage is TRBV11-3 and J usage is TRBJ2-3; 7 nucleotides line up with TRBD1. Germline CDR1 is SGHNT and CDR2 is YENEEA. The CDR3 runs to 15 residues. V dropped 3 bases and J dropped 1; count of bases not matched to a gene: 4. CDR3 amino acids: CASSLRQGGTDTQYF. The CDR3 bases are TGTGCCAGCAGCTTGAGACAGGGAGGCACAGATACGCAGTATTTT.

V gene TRBV18 combines with J gene TRBJ2-5; a weak D match, TRBD1 (6 bases). V dropped 7 bases and J dropped 2 bases, with 11 bases sitting between them. The CDR3 has 13 amino acids. The V gene's germline CDR1 is KGHSH and CDR2 LQKENI. CDR3: CASFSGQQETQYF. CDR3 nucleotide sequence: TGTGCCAGCTTCTCCGGACAGCAAGAGACCCAGTACTTC.

This clone was recorded only once. The chain has TRBV6-5 and TRBJ2-7; 11 positions match TRBD1. The CDR3 covers 15 residues. Germline lookup yields CDR1 MNHEY and CDR2 SVGAGI. The J segment lost 2 bases and the V segment lost 6 bases, leaving 6 bases of the junction unmatched. CDR3 loop: CASSIRDRGTYEQYF. DNA of the CDR3: TGTGCCAGCAGCATCCGGGACAGGGGGACCTACGAGCAGTACTTC.

V gene TRBV7-9 combines with J gene TRBJ1-1; D is uncertain. CDR3 length equals 14 residues. Germline assignment: CDR1 SEHNR and CDR2 FQNEAQ (reference sequence). Trimming took 0 bases from V and 4 from J, leaving 9 bases between them. The CDR3 loop reads CASSLAQAATEAFF. DNA of the CDR3: TGTGCCAGCAGCTTAGCTCAGGCAGCCACTGAAGCTTTCTTT.

The chain recombines TRBV5-1 with TRBJ1-2; TRBD1 agrees at 8 bases. There are 16 residues in the CDR3. V lost 4 bases to trimming and J lost 6 bases; unmatched junction nucleotides: 14. Germline V gene sequence: CDR1 SGHRS, CDR2 YFSETQ. The CDR3 protein is CASSPMDRDLFDGYTF. Here the CDR3 DNA reads TGCGCCAGCAGCCCAATGGACAGGGACCTTTTTGATGGCTACACCTTC.

The chain uses TRBV23-1 and TRBJ1-2; no firm D call. TRBV23-1 carries the ORF label, with uncertain function. V dropped 1 base and J dropped 6 bases, with 9 bases sitting between them. The CDR3 is 13 amino acids. The CDR3 DNA is TGCGCCAGCAGTCAATGTGGGGTTAATGGCTACACCTTC. It encodes CASSQCGVNGYTF.

The genes are TRBV15 and TRBJ1-1; D is ambiguous. V was clipped by 1 base and J by 3 bases, with 12 bases between them. This CDR3 comprises 15 residues. Germline CDR1 and CDR2: LNHNV and YYDKDF (reference sequence). The CDR3 loop reads CATSRGGPRDTEAFF. CDR3 nucleotide sequence: TGTGCCACCAGCAGAGGCGGGCCCCGGGACACTGAAGCTTTCTTT.

The V and J genes are TRBV7-8 and TRBJ2-5; TRBD2 might be the D (6 bases). The CDR3 runs 15 residues. CDR1 and CDR2 (germline): SGHVS, FQNEAQ. Trimming stripped 4 bases from V and 4 bases from J, with 16 bases between. CDR3 DNA sequence: TGTGCCAGCAGCTCGGACGATTCGGGGGTAGAGACCCAGTACTTC. It specifies CASSSDDSGVETQYF.

The DNA of the CDR3 is TGCGCCAGCAGCCAGACCGGGACAGGGCTCTATGGCTACACCTTC. It translates to CASSQTGTGLYGYTF. The chain joins TRBV4-1 to TRBJ1-2; 9 bases fit TRBD1. The length of the CDR3 is 15 residues. Trimming took 3 bases from V and 4 from J; bases not matched to a gene: 6. CDR1 is MGHRA and CDR2 is YSYEKL in the germline V gene.

The rearrangement joins TRBV7-9 to TRBJ1-2, with D tentatively TRBD1 (6 bases). Germline assignment: CDR1 SEHNR and CDR2 FQNEAQ (reference sequence). The V end lost 2 bases, the J end lost 8 bases, and 15 bases lay between the germline ends. The CDR3 extends over 14 amino acids. The chain's CDR3 is CASSLTGGPLGYTF. CDR3 bases: TGTGCCAGCAGCTTAACGGGGGGGCCGTTGGGCTACACCTTC.

For this clone: The same CDR3 also results from other DNA sequences found in this sample. The chain uses TRBV30 and TRBJ1-2, with D unclear. V lost 1 base, J lost 2 bases, and 5 bases lay in between. CDR1 and CDR2 from the germline V gene are GTSNPN and SVGIG (reference sequence). This CDR3 is built from 12 residues. The CDR3 is CAWSGGNYGYTF. CDR3 coding DNA: TGTGCCTGGAGTGGTGGGAACTATGGCTACACCTTC.

This clone appeared a few times. The V and J genes are TRBV5-1 and TRBJ1-3; D is ambiguous. The CDR3 contains 14 residues. CDR1 is SGHRS, CDR2 YFSETQ, per germline. The V gene lost 4 bases and the J gene lost 1 base, with 9 bases spanning the gap. The CDR3 sequence: CASSPGRSGNTIYF. CDR3 nucleotide sequence: TGCGCCAGCAGCCCCGGCCGATCTGGAAACACCATATATTTT.

This chain links TRBV4-1 with TRBJ2-3, with 11 bases fitting TRBD2. The J segment lost 4 bases and the V segment lost 8 bases, leaving 5 bases of the junction unmatched. This CDR3 is built from 14 residues. Germline CDR1 is MGHRA and CDR2 is YSYEKL. The CDR3: CASAASGGPDTQYF. CDR3 nucleotide sequence: TGCGCCAGCGCGGCTAGCGGGGGGCCAGATACGCAGTATTTT.

The CDR3 nucleotides are TGTGCCAGCAGGTTGCAGAGCACAGATACGCAGTATTTT. Protein product: CASRLQSTDTQYF. This rearrangement joins TRBV27 to TRBJ2-3; D gene unclear. This CDR3 comprises 13 residues. The germline V gene encodes CDR1 MNHEY and CDR2 SMNVEV (reference sequence). V gave up 6 bases and J gave up 0 bases, with 7 bases separating them.

V is TRBV30 and J is TRBJ2-2; 10 bases align to TRBD1. The J segment lost 7 bases and the V segment lost 3 bases, leaving 11 bases of the junction unmatched. Per the germline V gene, CDR1 is GTSNPN and CDR2 is SVGIG (reference sequence). The CDR3 sequence is 16 residues long. In DNA form, the CDR3 reads TGTGCCTGGAGGGGACCGGGACAGGGGAGGGACGGGGAGCTGTTTTTT. It codes for CAWRGPGQGRDGELFF.

The V and J genes are TRBV10-3 and TRBJ2-2; D possibly corresponds to TRBD2 (6 bases). Deletions cut 0 bases from V and 5 bases from J, with 19 bases between. The CDR3 contains 18 residues. Germline CDR1 is ENHRY and CDR2 is SYGVKD. The CDR3 is CAISESKGRKSWTGELFF. The CDR3 DNA follows: TGTGCCATCAGTGAGTCGAAGGGGAGGAAGTCTTGGACCGGGGAGCTGTTTTTT.

This sequence joins TRBV28 and TRBJ2-7, with 7 bases aligning to TRBD1. Looked up from germline, CDR1 is MDHEN and CDR2 is SYDVKM. CDR3 size: 14 residues. With 5 bases clipped from V and 6 bases from J, the junction kept 10 bases outside the gene matches. The chain's CDR3 is CASSKTGNRPEQYF. The CDR3 DNA reads as TGTGCCAGCAGTAAGACAGGGAATCGTCCCGAGCAGTACTTC.

CDR3 nucleotide sequence: TGTGCCAGCAGCTTGCTCCGGGATAGCGGGAGTCTGGAGACCCAGTACTTC. As protein: CASSLLRDSGSLETQYF. This sequence joins TRBV5-5 and TRBJ2-5, with 9 bases identical to TRBD2. CDR1 is SGHKS, CDR2 YYEKEE, per germline (reference sequence). Losses at the gene ends were 1 base for V and 5 bases for J; bases not matched to a gene: 12. The CDR3 is made up of 17 amino acids. The full variable domain, its missing parts supplied by reference TRBV5-5 and TRBJ2-5, is DAGVTQSPTHLIKTRGQQVTLRCSPISGHKSVSWYQQVLGQGPQFIFQYYEKEERGRGNFPDRFSARQFPNYSSELNVNALLLGDSALYLCASSLLRDSGSLETQYFGPGTRLLVL.

V usage is TRBV15 and J usage is TRBJ2-7; D perhaps matches TRBD1 (6 bases). Germline CDR1 is LNHNV and CDR2 is YYDKDF (reference sequence). CDR3 length: 17 residues. The V end was cut by 0 bases, the J end by 4 bases, with 19 bases between. CDR3 residues: CATSRDSAWTASYEQYF. The DNA for the CDR3 is TGTGCCACCAGCAGAGACTCGGCGTGGACAGCGAGTTACGAGCAGTACTTC.

V and J are TRBV7-2 and TRBJ2-4; no clear D. The CDR3 has 18 amino acids. With 6 bases removed from V and 0 bases from J, the gap between germline ends came to 21 bases. Germline loops: CDR1 SGHTA, CDR2 FQGNSA. CDR3 in amino acids: CASSQSSTIGLAKNIQYF. The CDR3 DNA reads as TGTGCCAGCAGTCAGTCCAGTACAATCGGTCTAGCCAAAAACATTCAGTACTTC.